These 27 T cell receptor beta chains were sequenced from one sample in a study of vaccination and CD4 T cells after COVID-19. Noted treatment: approximately nine-day PBMC culture with coronavirus spike peptide pools or control peptides (ViraFEST assay). With the Oncomine TCR Beta short-read assay, DNA from cultured CD4+ T cells was sequenced. One entry per CDR3 protein results from TCRdb running MiXCR on the PCR reads. Of 9,000 to 13,000 distinct CDR3 sequences in the sample, around 30% were seen once. No antigen has been identified for these receptors. This material consisted of CD4+ T cells from blood, cultured in vitro, taken after SARS-CoV-2 vaccination. Source of these receptors: a human donor who had recovered from COVID-19.

The chain has TRBV4-2 and TRBJ2-3; D remains ambiguous. In germline, CDR1 is LGHNA, CDR2 YNFKEQ. This CDR3 has 16 amino acids. V lost 11 bases, J lost 0 bases, and 21 bases lay in between. CDR3 DNA sequence: TGTGCCTCACAACGACTTCCGCGATCTAGCACAGATACGCAGTATTTT. This sequence encodes CASQRLPRSSTDTQYF.

In its sample, this clonotype was seen a few times. The gene calls are TRBV19 and TRBJ1-6; D gene unclear. Germline V gene lookup returns CDR1 LNHDA and CDR2 SQIVND (reference sequence). CDR3 length: 14 amino acids. The V and J ends lost 7 bases and 9 bases respectively, with 16 bases between them. CDR3 protein: CASTAKGLSSPLHF. CDR3 DNA: TGTGCCAGTACCGCCAAAGGCCTGAGTTCACCCCTCCACTTT.

This chain connects TRBV5-5 to TRBJ2-3; D may correspond to TRBD1 or TRBD2 (6 bases each). Germline V CDR1 and CDR2: SGHKS, YYEKEE (reference sequence). V was trimmed by 4 bases and J by 8 bases, leaving 26 bases between them. This CDR3 has 17 residues. Written as DNA, the CDR3 is TGTGCCAGCAGCCCGCTAGGGGGGCGCCGAGAACAAAGTACGCAGTATTTT. Encoded protein: CASSPLGGRREQSTQYF.

The rearrangement joins TRBV6-2 or TRBV6-3 to TRBJ2-4; no clear D gene. The germline V gene has CDR1 MNHEY and CDR2 SVGEGT. V was shortened by 8 bases and J by 0 bases, with 11 bases between the two germline ends. The CDR3 is made up of 14 amino acids. The CDR3 is CASVGSAAKNIQYF. The CDR3 bases are TGTGCCAGCGTAGGTTCGGCAGCCAAAAACATTCAGTACTTC.

The CDR3 sequence: CASSYYRGLNEQFF. CDR3 bases: TGTGCCAGCAGTTACTACAGGGGGCTGAATGAGCAGTTCTTC. The rearrangement uses TRBV6-5 and TRBJ2-1; 9 nucleotides line up with TRBD1. Per the germline V gene, CDR1 is MNHEY and CDR2 is SVGAGI. CDR3 length equals 14 residues. The J segment lost 7 bases and the V segment lost 1 base, leaving 2 bases of the junction unmatched.

The table lists this clonotype with a few counts. V and J are TRBV20-1 and TRBJ1-5, with D maybe TRBD1 (5 bases). Germline CDR1 and CDR2: DFQATT and SNEGSKA (reference sequence). The V end was cut by 2 bases, the J end by 3 bases, with 8 bases between. CDR3 length equals 13 residues. CDR3: CSARRDPNQPQHF. CDR3 sequence (DNA): TGCAGTGCTAGACGGGACCCCAATCAGCCCCAGCATTTT.

V usage is TRBV6-5 and J usage is TRBJ2-1; tentative D call: TRBD1 (5 bases). Deletions cut 2 bases from V and 8 bases from J, with 16 bases between. The CDR3 contains 15 residues. Germline CDR1 MNHEY, CDR2 SVGAGI. DNA for the CDR3: TGTGCCAGCAGTTACCGACAGTTAATAGGGGATGAGCAGTTCTTC. It is translated as CASSYRQLIGDEQFF.

This clonotype rates as medium-sized (0.01 to 0.1%). The chain combines TRBV7-8 with TRBJ1-1; D is unresolved. Germline V gene lookup returns CDR1 SGHVS and CDR2 FQNEAQ. Trimming shortened V by 3 bases and J by 3 bases, and 8 bases separated the two germline ends. The CDR3 has 13 residues. DNA for the CDR3: TGTGCCAGCAGCTTTTGGGCTGACACTGAAGCTTTCTTT. Its translation: CASSFWADTEAFF.

The chain couples TRBV7-9 to TRBJ2-3; 14 nucleotides agree with TRBD2. The germline gives CDR1 SEHNR, CDR2 FQNEAQ (reference sequence). This CDR3 has 20 residues. The trim removed 5 bases at V and 3 bases at J, leaving 16 bases unmatched. The CDR3 bases are TGTGCCAGCAGCCGCGGGACAGGGAAGGGACTAGCGGGGGTAACAGATACGCAGTATTTT. This gives the protein CASSRGTGKGLAGVTDTQYF.

As to this clonotype: Here the CDR3 omits its conserved ending phenylalanine or tryptophan, so a read error is the likely source. The limits of the CDR3 on the DNA are not certain, so only TCRdb's listed CDR3 is given. The chain combines TRBV28 with TRBJ1-2. The CDR3 contains 12 residues when both ends are counted. Germline V CDR1 and CDR2: MDHEN, SYDVKM. CDR3 amino acids: CASSFRRGIDTL.

V and J are TRBV18 and TRBJ2-4; D gene uncertain. Germline assignment: CDR1 KGHSH and CDR2 LQKENI. V dropped 6 bases and J dropped 1 base, with 7 bases sitting between them. This CDR3 has 13 amino acids. CDR3: CASSPGAKNIQYF. CDR3 coding DNA: TGTGCCAGCTCCCCGGGCGCCAAAAACATTCAGTACTTC.

The V gene is TRBV4-3, the J gene TRBJ1-2, with 8 bases lining up with TRBD1. CDR3 length equals 16 residues. The V and J ends lost 4 bases and 8 bases, in that order; junction bases with no gene match: 15. Germline-derived CDR1 and CDR2 are LGHNA and YSLEER. CDR3: CASSPTTADRVRGYTF. The CDR3 DNA reads TGCGCCAGCAGCCCAACAACCGCGGACAGGGTGAGGGGCTACACCTTC.

This clonotype has only a few counts. CDR3 DNA sequence: TGCGCCAGCAGCGCCCACATGAACACCGGGGAGCTGTTTTTT. Protein sequence: CASSAHMNTGELFF. The rearrangement links TRBV5-1 to TRBJ2-2, with D uncertain. Trimming cost V 4 bases and J 1 base, with 8 bases left between them. The CDR3 contains 14 residues. The germline V gene has CDR1 SGHRS and CDR2 YFSETQ. The full variable domain, rest sourced from reference TRBV5-1 and TRBJ2-2, is KAGVTQTPRYLIKTRGQQVTLSCSPISGHRSVSWYQQTPGQGLQFLFEYFSETQRNKGNFPGRFSGRQFSNSRSEMNVSTLELGDSALYLCASSAHMNTGELFFGEGSRLTVL.

This clonotype was found a few times. The V call is TRBV20-1, the J call TRBJ2-7; D may be TRBD1 (6 bases). The CDR3 extends over 14 amino acids. CDR1 and CDR2 (germline): DFQATT, SNEGSKA (reference sequence). V gave up 6 bases and J gave up 0 bases, with 15 bases separating them. The CDR3 loop reads CSATGTLSSYEQYF. DNA for the CDR3: TGCAGTGCCACCGGGACATTGAGCTCCTACGAGCAGTACTTC.

This clonotype has a handful of counts. The V gene is TRBV6-2 or TRBV6-3, the J gene TRBJ2-3; unclear D gene. Germline CDR1 MNHEY, CDR2 SVGEGT. The CDR3 sequence is 12 residues long. V was trimmed by 5 bases and J by 3 bases, leaving 6 bases between them. CDR3 coding DNA: TGTGCCAGCAGTCCCCCTACAGATACGCAGTATTTT. Translated: CASSPPTDTQYF.

The chain uses TRBV20-1 and TRBJ2-1; possible D gene TRBD1, 6 bases. Germline V gene sequence: CDR1 DFQATT, CDR2 SNEGSKA (reference sequence). The length of the CDR3 is 10 residues. Trimming removed 6 bases at V and 10 bases at J, with 10 bases between. The chain's CDR3 is CSAADSEQFF. The CDR3 coding sequence is TGCAGTGCCGCGGACAGCGAGCAGTTCTTC.

The sample holds a few counts of this clonotype. The chain combines TRBV19 with TRBJ2-7; 8 bases map to TRBD2. Germline V gives CDR1 LNHDA, CDR2 SQIVND (reference sequence). Trimming at V came to 6 bases and at J to 5 bases, leaving 15 bases not matched to a gene. The CDR3 is 16 amino acids. CDR3 residues: CASRSMRVAGGDEQYF. CDR3 sequence (DNA): TGTGCCAGTAGATCCATGCGGGTGGCGGGAGGCGACGAGCAGTACTTC. Full variable domain (missing parts from reference TRBV19 and TRBJ2-7): DGGITQSPKYLFRKEGQNVTLSCEQNLNHDAMYWYRQDPGQGLRLIYYSQIVNDFQKGDIAEGYSVSREKKESFPLTVTSAQKNPTAFYLCASRSMRVAGGDEQYFGPGTRLTVT.

V usage is TRBV20-1 and J usage is TRBJ2-3; 12 bases are a match to TRBD2. The CDR3 contains 15 residues. After removal of 5 bases from V and 5 bases from J, the junction contained 8 bases not matched to a gene. Germline assignment: CDR1 DFQATT and CDR2 SNEGSKA (reference sequence). As DNA, the CDR3 is TGCAGTGCTGCGGCGGGACTAGCGGGCAAAGATACGCAGTATTTT. Protein sequence: CSAAAGLAGKDTQYF.

This clonotype was detected a few times. The V and J genes are TRBV7-9 and TRBJ2-3; 7 bases match TRBD2. The germline CDR1 and CDR2 sequences are SEHNR and FQNEAQ (reference sequence). V was pared by 6 bases and J by 5 bases, with 8 bases of the junction left unmatched. The CDR3 covers 14 residues. Here the CDR3 reads CASRSSGPRDTQYF. CDR3 nucleotides: TGTGCCAGCAGGTCTAGCGGACCCAGAGATACGCAGTATTTT.

This clonotype was seen more than once but under ten times. The chain has TRBV15 and TRBJ2-6, with 8 bases aligning to TRBD1. Germline V CDR1 and CDR2: LNHNV, YYDKDF (reference sequence). CDR3 size: 19 residues. Trimming cost V 1 base and J 2 bases; bases outside gene matches: 10. Here the CDR3 reads CATSRGPGQGGTGANVLTF. The CDR3 DNA is TGTGCCACCAGCAGAGGGCCCGGACAGGGCGGCACTGGGGCCAACGTCCTGACTTTC.

The rearrangement uses TRBV12-1 and TRBJ1-5; the table names TRBD1, a call not compared with the DNA. TRBV12-1 is labeled a pseudogene. The CDR3 is made up of 17 amino acids. The CDR3 bases are TGTGCCAGCAGCGCATCAAGGGGCGATAATAGCAATCAGCCCCAGCATTTT. Translation: CASSASRGDNSNQPQHF.

The V and J genes are TRBV19 and TRBJ2-3, with D possibly matching TRBD2 (6 bases). With 10 bases removed from V and 4 bases from J, the gap between germline ends came to 18 bases. The CDR3 spans 14 residues. The germline V gene has CDR1 LNHDA and CDR2 SQIVND (reference sequence). Here the CDR3 reads CATRRGGEADTQYF. Written as DNA, the CDR3 is TGTGCCACCCGCCGCGGAGGGGAGGCAGATACGCAGTATTTT.

V gene TRBV4-2 combines with J gene TRBJ2-7; D gene ambiguous. Germline assignment: CDR1 LGHNA and CDR2 YNFKEQ. CDR3 length: 14 residues. V was pared by 4 bases and J by 4 bases, with 14 bases between. The CDR3 loop is CASSPSAVGYEQYF. The CDR3 DNA is TGTGCCAGCAGCCCTTCCGCCGTCGGGTACGAGCAGTACTTC.

The chain couples TRBV6-1 to TRBJ1-5; D is possibly TRBD1 (6 bases). Germline CDR1 is MNHNS and CDR2 is SASEGT. The CDR3 totals 17 residues. Trimming pared 5 bases from V and 0 bases from J, leaving 17 bases between. CDR3 region: CASSLQGDRFSNQPQHF. The CDR3 bases are TGTGCCAGCAGTCTCCAAGGAGACAGGTTTAGCAATCAGCCCCAGCATTTT.

This clonotype is labeled as medium-sized. The chain has TRBV12-3 or TRBV12-4 and TRBJ1-2; no reliable D call. The CDR3 spans 10 residues. Deletions cut 3 bases from V and 8 bases from J, with 4 bases between. The CDR3 nucleotides are TGTGCCAGCAGTTTCCCGGGCTACACCTTC. Residues: CASSFPGYTF.

This chain connects TRBV27 to TRBJ2-1; unclear D gene. Looked up from germline, CDR1 is MNHEY and CDR2 is SMNVEV (reference sequence). The CDR3 runs 13 residues. The V end was cut by 3 bases, the J end by 3 bases, with 6 bases between. CDR3 in amino acids: CASSLLDYNEQFF. DNA of the CDR3: TGTGCCAGCAGTTTGCTAGACTACAATGAGCAGTTCTTC.

The chain employs TRBV7-9 and TRBJ2-2, with D perhaps matching TRBD2 (6 bases). There are 19 residues in the CDR3. Trimming cost V 1 base and J 5 bases, with 23 bases left between them. Germline V gene sequence: CDR1 SEHNR, CDR2 FQNEAQ (reference sequence). The CDR3 is CASSLGLTRAKSGTGELFF. DNA of the CDR3: TGTGCCAGCAGCTTAGGATTGACTAGGGCAAAATCGGGGACCGGGGAGCTGTTTTTT.